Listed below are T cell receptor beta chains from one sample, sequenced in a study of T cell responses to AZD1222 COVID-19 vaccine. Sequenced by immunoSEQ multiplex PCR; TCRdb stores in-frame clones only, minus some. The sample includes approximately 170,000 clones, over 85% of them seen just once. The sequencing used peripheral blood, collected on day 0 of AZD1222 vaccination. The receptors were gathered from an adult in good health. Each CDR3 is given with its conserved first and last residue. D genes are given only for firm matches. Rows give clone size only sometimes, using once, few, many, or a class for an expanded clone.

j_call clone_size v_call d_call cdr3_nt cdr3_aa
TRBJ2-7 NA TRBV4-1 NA TGCGCCAGCAGCCAAGTTGGGCGGGCACTCTCCTACGAGCAGTACTTC CASSQVGRALSYEQYF
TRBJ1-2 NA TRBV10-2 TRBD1 TGCGCCAGCAGGGGGGGACAGGTCCCGACATTGGGCTACACCTTC CASRGGQVPTLGYTF
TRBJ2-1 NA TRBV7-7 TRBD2 TGTGCCAGCAGCTTAGGGACTAGCGGTACCTACAATGAGCAGTTCTTC CASSLGTSGTYNEQFF
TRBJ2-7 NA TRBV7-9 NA TGTGCCAGCAGCATTATGGAAGGGGTCGAGCAGTACTTC CASSIMEGVEQYF
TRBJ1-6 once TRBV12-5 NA TGTGCTAGTGGTTTGGATAATTCACCCCTCCACTTT CASGLDNSPLHF
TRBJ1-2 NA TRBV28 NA TGTGCCAGCACAGGTTGGGGGGATGGCTACACCTTC CASTGWGDGYTF
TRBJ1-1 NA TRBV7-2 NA TGTGCCAGCAGCTTAGAAGCGTCGAACACTGAAGCTTTCTTT CASSLEASNTEAFF
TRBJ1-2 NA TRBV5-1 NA TGCGCCAGCAGTCATACAGGGCCCCGGGGCTACACCTTC CASSHTGPRGYTF
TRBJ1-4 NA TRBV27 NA TGTGCCAGCTCCGATTTGCTAGGGGAGGGGGAAAAACTGTTTTTT CASSDLLGEGEKLFF
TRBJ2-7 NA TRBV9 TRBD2 TGTGCCAGCAGCGTAGGGCTAGCGGGGCTCTACGAGCAGTACTTC CASSVGLAGLYEQYF
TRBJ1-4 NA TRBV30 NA TGTGCCTGGACGGAAAATTCTTATGAAAAACTGTTTTTT CAWTENSYEKLFF
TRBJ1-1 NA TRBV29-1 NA TGCAGCGTCCAGAACCCCAGGAACACTGAAGCTTTCTTT CSVQNPRNTEAFF
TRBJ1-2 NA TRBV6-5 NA TGTGCCAGCAGTTACTCGGCTGTACAGGGTTCATATGGCTACACCTTC CASSYSAVQGSYGYTF
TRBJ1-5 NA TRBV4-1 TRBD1 TGCGCCAGCAGCCAAGATCGACAGGGGAGTCAGCCCCAGCATTTT CASSQDRQGSQPQHF
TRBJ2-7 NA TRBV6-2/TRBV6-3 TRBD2 TGTGCCAGCAGCCTAGCGGGGAGGTACCCCTACGAGCAGTACTTC CASSLAGRYPYEQYF
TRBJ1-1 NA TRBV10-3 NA TGTGCCATCAGGTGGCAGGAGAACACTGAAGCTTTCTTT CAIRWQENTEAFF
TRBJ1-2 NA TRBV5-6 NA TGTGCCAGCAGCTTGTTCGCGGACGTCTATGGCTACACCTTC CASSLFADVYGYTF
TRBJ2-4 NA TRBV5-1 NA TGCGCCAGCAGTTTGTGGGAGGTCAAAAACATTCAGTACTTC CASSLWEVKNIQYF
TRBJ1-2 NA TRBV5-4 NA TGTGCCAGCAGCTCACCCGGTGGCACGACAATCTATGGCTACACCTTC CASSSPGGTTIYGYTF
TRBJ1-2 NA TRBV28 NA TGTGCCAGCAGGGTAGACTATGGCTACACCTTC CASRVDYGYTF
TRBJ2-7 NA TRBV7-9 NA TGTGCCAGCAGCTTGTACGAGCCTTTC CASSLYEPF
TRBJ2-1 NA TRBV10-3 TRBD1 TGTGCCATCAGAGGACAGGGGGGCAATGAGCAGTTCTTC CAIRGQGGNEQFF
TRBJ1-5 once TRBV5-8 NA TGTGCCAGCAGCTTTGGGACCCGACAGCCCCAGCATTTT CASSFGTRQPQHF
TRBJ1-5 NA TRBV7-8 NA TGTGCCAGCAGCTTAGGTGGAGGGGGTTTTAACAATCAGCCCCAGCATTTT CASSLGGGGFNNQPQHF
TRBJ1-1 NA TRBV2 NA TGTGCCAGAGTAGGACAAGCGAACACTGAAGCTTTCTTT CARVGQANTEAFF
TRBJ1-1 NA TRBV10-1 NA TGCGCCAGCAGTGAGTGGGTTGGTTCCGGGCCTTTCTTT CASSEWVGSGPFF
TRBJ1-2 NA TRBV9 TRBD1 TGTGCCAGCAGCGTAGAGGCAGGGGGCTATAGATTGGATGGCTACACCTTC CASSVEAGGYRLDGYTF
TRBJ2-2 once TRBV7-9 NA TGTGCCAGTCCACCTGTAGGGGGAAATTTGAACACCGGGGAGCTGTTTTTT CASPPVGGNLNTGELFF
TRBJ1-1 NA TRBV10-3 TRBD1 TGTGCCATCGGTGGGGTTTGGACAGGGGGCGGTGAAGCTTTCTTT CAIGGVWTGGGEAFF
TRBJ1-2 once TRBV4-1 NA TGCGCCAGCAGCCAAGTACACGGGGGGTCAAACTATGGCTACACCTTC CASSQVHGGSNYGYTF
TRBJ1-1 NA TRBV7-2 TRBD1 TGTGCCAGCAGCTTTCAGTCCCGGGACAGGGGCGTGAGCAGAACTTTCTTT CASSFQSRDRGVSRTFF
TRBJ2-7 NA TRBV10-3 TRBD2 TGTGCCATCAGTGTGAGGACTAGCGGAATCGACGAGCAGTACTTC CAISVRTSGIDEQYF
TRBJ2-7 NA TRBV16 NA TGTGCCAGCAGCGAAGCACAAAACTACGAGCAGTACTTC CASSEAQNYEQYF
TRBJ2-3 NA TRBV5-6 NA TGTGCCAGCAGCCTAGGACAGAGCACAGATACGCAGTATTTT CASSLGQSTDTQYF
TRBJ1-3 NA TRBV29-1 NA TGCAGCGTTGAAGAATTGGGCAGGGGTTCCTCTGGAAACACCATATATTTT CSVEELGRGSSGNTIYF
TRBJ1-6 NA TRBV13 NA TGTGCCAGCAGCCGATCGACAGGTCTTGGTTCACCCCTCCACTTT CASSRSTGLGSPLHF
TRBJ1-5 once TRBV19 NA TGTGCCAGTAGTTCACAGGTTAATCAGCCCCAGCATTTT CASSSQVNQPQHF
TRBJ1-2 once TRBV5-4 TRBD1 TGTGCCAGCAGGAGACAGGGGGCGGACTATGGCTACACCTTC CASRRQGADYGYTF
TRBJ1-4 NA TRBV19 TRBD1 TGTGCCAGTAGTTCGGACAGGCCCTATGAAAAACTGTTTTTT CASSSDRPYEKLFF
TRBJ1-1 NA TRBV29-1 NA TGCAGCGTTGAGCCCAGGAGGAACACTGAAGCTTTCTTT CSVEPRRNTEAFF
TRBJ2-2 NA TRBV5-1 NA TGCGCCAGCAGCTTGGTGGGGGCCGGGGAGCTGTTTTTT CASSLVGAGELFF
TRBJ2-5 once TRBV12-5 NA TGTGCTAGTGGAGAACAGGGTCCGGAGACCCAGTACTTC CASGEQGPETQYF
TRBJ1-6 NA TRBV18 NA TGTGCCAGCTCACCGGCTTTGGATTCACCCCTCCACTTT CASSPALDSPLHF
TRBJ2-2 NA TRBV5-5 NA TGTGCCAGCAGCTTCGGTCCCTTTGGCGGGGACGCGAACACCGGGGAGCTGTTTTTT CASSFGPFGGDANTGELFF
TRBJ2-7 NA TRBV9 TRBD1 TGTGCCAGCAGCGAGACAGGGGTGGGCGAGCAGTACTTC CASSETGVGEQYF
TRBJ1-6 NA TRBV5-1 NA TGCGCCAGCAGCTTGAATATTCAGGATTCACCCCTCCACTTT CASSLNIQDSPLHF
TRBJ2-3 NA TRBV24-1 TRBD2 TGTGCCACCAGTCCAGCGGGAGCTTCAGATACGCAGTATTTT CATSPAGASDTQYF
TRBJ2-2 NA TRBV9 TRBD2 TGTGCCAGCAGCGAGGGGGGACTAGCGGGAGGGCCCGGCACCGGGGAGCTGTTTTTT CASSEGGLAGGPGTGELFF
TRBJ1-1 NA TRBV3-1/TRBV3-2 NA TGTGCCAGCAGCCAAGAAAGCTGGGGCTGGGTCACTGAAGCTTTCTTT CASSQESWGWVTEAFF
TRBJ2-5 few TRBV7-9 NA TGTGCTCTGGGCAGCTCACAAGAGACCCAGTACTTC CALGSSQETQYF
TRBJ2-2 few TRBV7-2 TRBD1 TGTGCCAGCAGCTTTCGCCGGACAGGGGACACCGGGGAGCTGTTTTTT CASSFRRTGDTGELFF
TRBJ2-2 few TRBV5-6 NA TGTGCCAGCAGCTTGATTTTGCGGGAATTAATCGGGGAGCTGTTTTTT CASSLILRELIGELFF
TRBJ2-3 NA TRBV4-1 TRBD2 TGCGCCAGCAGCCAAGAGATAACTAGCGGGGACACAGATACGCAGTATTTT CASSQEITSGDTDTQYF
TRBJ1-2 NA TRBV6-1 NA TGTGCCAGCAGTGAAGGTTACAGTGGGAACTATGGCTACACCTTC CASSEGYSGNYGYTF
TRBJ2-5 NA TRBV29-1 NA TGCAGCGTCGGGAAGTCAACTCAAGAGACCCAGTACTTC CSVGKSTQETQYF
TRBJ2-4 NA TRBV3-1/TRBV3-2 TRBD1 TGTGCCAGCAGCCAAGAAATCTTCAGTATAGGGACAGACAAAAACATTCAGTACTTC CASSQEIFSIGTDKNIQYF
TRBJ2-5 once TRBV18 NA TGTGCCAGCTCACCAATAAACAGGGAGACCCAGTACTTC CASSPINRETQYF